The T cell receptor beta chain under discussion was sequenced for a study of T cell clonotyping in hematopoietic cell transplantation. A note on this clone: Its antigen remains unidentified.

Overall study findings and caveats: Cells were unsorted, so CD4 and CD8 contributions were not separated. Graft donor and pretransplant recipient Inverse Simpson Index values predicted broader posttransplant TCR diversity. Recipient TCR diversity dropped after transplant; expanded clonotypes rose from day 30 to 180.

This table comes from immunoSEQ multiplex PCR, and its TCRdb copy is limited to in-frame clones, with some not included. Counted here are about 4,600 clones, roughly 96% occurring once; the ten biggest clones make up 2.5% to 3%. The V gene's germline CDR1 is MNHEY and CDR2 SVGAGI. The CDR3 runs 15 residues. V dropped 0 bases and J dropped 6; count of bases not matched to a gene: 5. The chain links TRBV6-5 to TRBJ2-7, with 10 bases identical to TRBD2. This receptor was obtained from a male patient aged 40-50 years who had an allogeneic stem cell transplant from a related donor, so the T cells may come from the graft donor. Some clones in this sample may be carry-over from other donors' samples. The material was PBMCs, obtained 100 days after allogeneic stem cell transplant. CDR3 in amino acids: CASSYSSGGAGEQYF. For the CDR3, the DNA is TGTGCCAGCAGTTACTCGAGCGGGGGGGCCGGCGAGCAGTACTTC.